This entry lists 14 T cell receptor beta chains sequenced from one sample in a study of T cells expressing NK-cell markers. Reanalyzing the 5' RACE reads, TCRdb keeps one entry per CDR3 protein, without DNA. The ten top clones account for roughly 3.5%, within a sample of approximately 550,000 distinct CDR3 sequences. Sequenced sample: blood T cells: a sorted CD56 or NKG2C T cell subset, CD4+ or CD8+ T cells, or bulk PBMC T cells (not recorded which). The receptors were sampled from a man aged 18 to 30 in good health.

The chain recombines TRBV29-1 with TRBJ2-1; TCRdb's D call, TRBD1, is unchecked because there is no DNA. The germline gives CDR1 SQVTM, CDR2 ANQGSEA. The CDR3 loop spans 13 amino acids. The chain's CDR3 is CSVDRDTYNEQFF.

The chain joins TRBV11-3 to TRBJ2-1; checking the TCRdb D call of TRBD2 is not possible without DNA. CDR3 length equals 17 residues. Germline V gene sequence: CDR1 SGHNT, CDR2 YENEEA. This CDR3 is CASSLGGFSGRSDEQFF.

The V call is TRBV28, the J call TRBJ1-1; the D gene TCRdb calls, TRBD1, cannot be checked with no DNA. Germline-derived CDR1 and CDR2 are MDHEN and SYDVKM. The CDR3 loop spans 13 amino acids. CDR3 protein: CASSLPPSFEAFF.

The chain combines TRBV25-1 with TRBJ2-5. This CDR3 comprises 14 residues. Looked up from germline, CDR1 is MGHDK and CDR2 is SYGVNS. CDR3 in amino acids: CASHFMGLEETQYF.

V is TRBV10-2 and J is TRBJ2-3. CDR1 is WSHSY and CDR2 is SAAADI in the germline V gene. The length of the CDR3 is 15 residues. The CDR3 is CASSDGGPRTDTQYF.

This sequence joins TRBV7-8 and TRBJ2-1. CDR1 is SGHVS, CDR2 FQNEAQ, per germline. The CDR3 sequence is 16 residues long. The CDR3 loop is CASSSFLPAFRNEQFF.

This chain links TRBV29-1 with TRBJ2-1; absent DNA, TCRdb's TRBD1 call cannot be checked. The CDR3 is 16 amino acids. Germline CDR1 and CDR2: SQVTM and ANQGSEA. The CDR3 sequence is CSVARDIQGVFNEQFF.

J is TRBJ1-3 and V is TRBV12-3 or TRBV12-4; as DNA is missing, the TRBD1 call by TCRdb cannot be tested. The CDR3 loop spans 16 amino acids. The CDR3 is CASSFRRGATGNTIYF.

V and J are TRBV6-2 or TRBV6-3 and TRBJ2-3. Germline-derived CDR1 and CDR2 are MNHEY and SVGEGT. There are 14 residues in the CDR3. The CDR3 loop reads CASSYSKIADTQYF.

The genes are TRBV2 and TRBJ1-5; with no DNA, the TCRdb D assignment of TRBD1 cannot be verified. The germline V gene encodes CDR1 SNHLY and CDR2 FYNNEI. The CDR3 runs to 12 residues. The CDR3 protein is CASKEPGQPQHF.

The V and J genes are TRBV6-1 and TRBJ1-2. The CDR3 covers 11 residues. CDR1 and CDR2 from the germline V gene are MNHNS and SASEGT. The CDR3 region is CASMTGWSYTF.

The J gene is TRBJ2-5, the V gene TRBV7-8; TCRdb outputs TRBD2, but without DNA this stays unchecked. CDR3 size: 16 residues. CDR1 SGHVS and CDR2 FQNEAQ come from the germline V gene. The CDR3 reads CASSLLAGEDRETQYF.

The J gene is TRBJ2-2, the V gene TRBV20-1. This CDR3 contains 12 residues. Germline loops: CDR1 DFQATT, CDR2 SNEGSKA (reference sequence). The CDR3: CSASPSQGELFF.

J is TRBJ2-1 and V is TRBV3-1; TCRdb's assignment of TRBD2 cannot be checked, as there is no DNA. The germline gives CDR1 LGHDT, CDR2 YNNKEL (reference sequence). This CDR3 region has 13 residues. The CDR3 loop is CASSPTNYNEQFF.